Below, 11 T cell receptor beta chains from the same sample are listed, as sequenced in a study of identical twins (TCRdb year 2016). Library preparation employed 5' RACE. The run used an Illumina HiSeq 2000. TCRdb trimmed public reads at Q25 via fastp, called clones via MiXCR and kept in-frame beta chains. Records with the same CDR3 protein are collapsed into one entry carrying the most frequent genes and DNA. This sample holds a few hundred thousand distinct CDR3 sequences; roughly a quarter were observed only once. The top ten constitute 2.9% of the sample. The data also belong to a second study, concerning T cells expressing NK-cell markers.

Input material: CD4+ T cells sorted from blood. The receptors were gathered from a young woman in good health.

The rearrangement uses TRBV12-3 or TRBV12-4 and TRBJ2-3; D is unresolved. Deletions cut 2 bases from V and 0 bases from J, with 12 bases between. This CDR3 has 16 amino acids. The CDR3 loop is CASSLLLGGSTDTQYF. The DNA for the CDR3 is TGTGCCAGCAGTTTACTTCTCGGCGGCAGCACAGATACGCAGTATTTT.

This chain uses TRBV20-1 with TRBJ2-7, with 10 nucleotides matching TRBD2. V was clipped by 7 bases and J by 4 bases; unmatched bases: 13. From germline, CDR1 is DFQATT and CDR2 SNEGSKA (reference sequence). CDR3 size: 15 residues. CDR3 DNA sequence: TGCAGTGTCGGAAGATCTAGCGGGAGTAGGTACGAGCAGTACTTC. Translating gives CSVGRSSGSRYEQYF.

The table lists this clonotype with many counts. This chain uses TRBV4-3 with TRBJ2-1, with no clear D. V was cut by 0 bases and J by 12 bases, with 12 bases left in between. Germline values: CDR1 LGHNA, CDR2 YSLEER. The CDR3 has 13 residues. The CDR3 coding sequence is TGCGCCAGCAGCCAAGAGTGGCGTCAAGGGCAGTTCTTC. This translates into CASSQEWRQGQFF.

This clonotype was seen more than once but under ten times. This chain connects TRBV7-3 to TRBJ1-5; 9 bases match TRBD1. The germline V gene encodes CDR1 SGHTA and CDR2 FQGTGA. The CDR3 extends over 15 amino acids. The trim removed 5 bases at V and 6 bases at J, leaving 8 bases unmatched. The CDR3 DNA is TGTGCCAGCAGCCCGGACAGGGGCATCGGTCAGCCCCAGCATTTT. Its translation: CASSPDRGIGQPQHF.

The genes are TRBV20-1 and TRBJ2-5; D might be TRBD2 (5 bases). The germline V gene has CDR1 DFQATT and CDR2 SNEGSKA (reference sequence). This CDR3 is 16 amino acids long. Trimming removed 0 bases at V and 5 bases at J, with 19 bases between. CDR3 nucleotides: TGCAGTGCTAGAGATCTGGGAGCGAACCCCCGGGAGACCCAGTACTTC. Residues: CSARDLGANPRETQYF.

The DNA for the CDR3 is TGTGCCACCACCCTCGTCCGGGGGGGCATGGGCTACAATGAGCAGTTCTTC. It encodes CATTLVRGGMGYNEQFF. V gene TRBV10-3 combines with J gene TRBJ2-1; 8 bases are a match to TRBD2. Losses at the gene ends were 10 bases for V and 3 bases for J; bases not matched to a gene: 17. This CDR3 contains 17 residues. Germline V lookup: CDR1 ENHRY, CDR2 SYGVKD.

The rearrangement uses TRBV5-5 and TRBJ1-1, with TRBD1 matching over 7 bases. The V segment lost 1 base and the J segment 6 bases; nucleotides outside the gene matches: 6. The CDR3 contains 14 residues. The V gene's germline CDR1 is SGHKS and CDR2 YYEKEE (reference sequence). The CDR3 sequence is CASSLRPGGAEAFF. CDR3 coding DNA: TGTGCCAGCAGCTTGCGCCCAGGGGGGGCTGAAGCTTTCTTT.

This clonotype was observed a few times. The chain couples TRBV6-5 to TRBJ2-3, with no clear D. This CDR3 has 14 amino acids. Trimming took 2 bases from V and 0 from J, leaving 6 bases between them. Germline V gene sequence: CDR1 MNHEY, CDR2 SVGAGI. The CDR3 DNA reads TGTGCCAGCAGTTACCTAGGCAGCACAGATACGCAGTATTTT. Encoded protein: CASSYLGSTDTQYF.

The chain has TRBV7-2 and TRBJ2-1; D is possibly TRBD1 (6 bases). The CDR3 loop spans 13 amino acids. Per germline, CDR1 SGHTA and CDR2 FQGNSA. The V end was cut by 7 bases, the J end by 6 bases, with 13 bases between. The CDR3 spells CASNRAGRNEQFF. The CDR3, as DNA: TGTGCCAGCAACAGGGCTGGCCGCAATGAGCAGTTCTTC. The variable domain in full, completed from reference TRBV7-2 and TRBJ2-1, reads GAGVSQSPSNKVTEKGKDVELRCDPISGHTALYWYRQSLGQGLEFLIYFQGNSAPDKSGLPSDRFSAERTGGSVSTLTIQRTQQEDSAVYLCASNRAGRNEQFFGPGTRLTVL.

V is TRBV18 and J is TRBJ1-1; TRBD1 is a possible D gene (5 bases). Trimming removed 0 bases from V and 2 bases from J, with 10 bases in between. The germline CDR1 and CDR2 sequences are KGHSH and LQKENI. The CDR3 totals 15 residues. CDR3 in DNA: TGTGCCAGCTCACCACCGGGACCGACCAACACTGAAGCTTTCTTT. Translation gives CASSPPGPTNTEAFF.

The V and J genes are TRBV5-6 and TRBJ2-5, with TRBD1 identical over 8 bases. Germline lookup yields CDR1 SGHDT and CDR2 YYEEEE. This CDR3 is built from 17 residues. V trimming: 3 bases; J trimming: 1 base; junction bases outside the gene matches: 11. CDR3: CASSYPGGCILQETQYF. CDR3 coding DNA: TGTGCCAGCAGCTACCCAGGGGGCTGCATCCTCCAAGAGACCCAGTACTTC.